This TCR beta chain is drawn from a study of pediatric ulcerative colitis. V lost 5 bases and J lost 3; bases outside the gene matches: 5. Germline CDR1 MDHEN, CDR2 SYDVKM. The CDR3 is made up of 14 amino acids. Sequencing used immunoSEQ multiplex PCR; TCRdb keeps in-frame clones, though not all of them. The data contain about 64,000 clones, approximately 87% of them singletons. The J gene is TRBJ2-7, the V gene TRBV28; TRBD1 matches at 9 bases. This TCR derives from a boy aged 5-17 years with severe ulcerative colitis. Sequencing was carried out using blood. The CDR3 nucleotides are TGTGCCAGCAGTCTCAGGACAGGGGACTACGAGCAGTACTTC. Translating gives CASSLRTGDYEQYF.